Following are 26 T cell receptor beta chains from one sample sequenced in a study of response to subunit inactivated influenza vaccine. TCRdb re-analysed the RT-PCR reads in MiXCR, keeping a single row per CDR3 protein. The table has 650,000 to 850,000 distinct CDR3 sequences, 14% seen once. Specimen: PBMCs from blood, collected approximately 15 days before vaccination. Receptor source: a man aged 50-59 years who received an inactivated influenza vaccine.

CDR3 region: CASSLVGRNTGELFF. CDR3 DNA sequence: TGTGCCAGCAGTTTGGTCGGAAGGAACACCGGGGAGCTGTTTTTT. The chain uses TRBV27 and TRBJ2-2; no firm D call. Looked up from germline, CDR1 is MNHEY and CDR2 is SMNVEV (reference sequence). With 3 bases removed from V and 1 base from J, the gap between germline ends came to 9 bases. The CDR3 is made up of 15 amino acids.

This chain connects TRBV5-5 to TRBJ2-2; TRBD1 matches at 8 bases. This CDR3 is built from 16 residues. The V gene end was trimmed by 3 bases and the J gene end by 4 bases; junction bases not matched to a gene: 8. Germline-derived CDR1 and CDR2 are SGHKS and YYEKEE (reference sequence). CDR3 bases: TGTGCCAGCAGCTCGGTTCAGGGGGCTCGCACCGGGGAGCTGTTTTTT. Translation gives CASSSVQGARTGELFF.

The CDR3 loop reads CASSLSTGPTDTQYF. The CDR3 DNA is TGTGCCAGCAGCTTGAGCACCGGACCCACAGATACGCAGTATTTT. The chain links TRBV5-5 to TRBJ2-3; D not resolved. Trimming shortened V by 1 base and J by 2 bases, and 11 bases separated the two germline ends. The germline V gene has CDR1 SGHKS and CDR2 YYEKEE (reference sequence). CDR3 length equals 15 residues.

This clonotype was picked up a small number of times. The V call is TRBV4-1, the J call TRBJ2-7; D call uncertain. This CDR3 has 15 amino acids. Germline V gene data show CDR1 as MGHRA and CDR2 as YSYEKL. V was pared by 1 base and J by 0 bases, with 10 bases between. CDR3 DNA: TGCGCCAGCAGCCAAGGCCAGTCGTTCTCCTACGAGCAGTACTTC. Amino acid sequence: CASSQGQSFSYEQYF.

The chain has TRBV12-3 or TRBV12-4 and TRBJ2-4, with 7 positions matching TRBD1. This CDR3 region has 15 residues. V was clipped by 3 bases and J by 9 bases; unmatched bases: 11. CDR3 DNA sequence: TGTGCCAGCAGTTTGGGTATGACAGGGTTTGGCATTCAGTACTTC. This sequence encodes CASSLGMTGFGIQYF.

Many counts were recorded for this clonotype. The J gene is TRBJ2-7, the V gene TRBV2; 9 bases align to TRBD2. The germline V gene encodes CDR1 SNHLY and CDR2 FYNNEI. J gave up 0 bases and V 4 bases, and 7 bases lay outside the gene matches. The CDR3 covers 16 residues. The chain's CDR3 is CASSVGLARSSYEQYF. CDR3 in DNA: TGTGCCAGCAGTGTGGGACTAGCAAGGAGCTCCTACGAGCAGTACTTC.

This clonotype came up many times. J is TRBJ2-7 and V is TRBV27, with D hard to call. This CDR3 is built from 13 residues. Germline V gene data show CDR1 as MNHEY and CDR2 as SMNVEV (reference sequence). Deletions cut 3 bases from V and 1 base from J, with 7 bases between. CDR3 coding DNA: TGTGCCAGCAGTTTCCTCTCTTCCTACGAGCAGTACTTC. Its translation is CASSFLSSYEQYF.

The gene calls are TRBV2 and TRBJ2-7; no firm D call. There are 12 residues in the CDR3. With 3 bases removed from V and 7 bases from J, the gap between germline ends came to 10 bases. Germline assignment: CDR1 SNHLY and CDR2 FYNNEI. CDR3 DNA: TGTGCCAGCAGTGAGGGTAAAGGGGAGCAGTACTTC. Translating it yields CASSEGKGEQYF.

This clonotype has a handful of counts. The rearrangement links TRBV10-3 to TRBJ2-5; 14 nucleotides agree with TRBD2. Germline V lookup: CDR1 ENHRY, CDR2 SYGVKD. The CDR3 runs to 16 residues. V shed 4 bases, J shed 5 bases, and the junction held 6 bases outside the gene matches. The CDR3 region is CAISAGLAGVTETQYF. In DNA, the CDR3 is TGTGCCATCAGTGCGGGACTAGCGGGAGTTACGGAGACCCAGTACTTC.

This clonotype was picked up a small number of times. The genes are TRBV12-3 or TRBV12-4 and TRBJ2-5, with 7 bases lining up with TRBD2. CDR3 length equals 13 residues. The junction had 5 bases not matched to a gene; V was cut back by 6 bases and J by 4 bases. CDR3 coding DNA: TGTGCCAGCAGAAAACTAGCGAGAGAGACCCAGTACTTC. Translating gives CASRKLARETQYF.

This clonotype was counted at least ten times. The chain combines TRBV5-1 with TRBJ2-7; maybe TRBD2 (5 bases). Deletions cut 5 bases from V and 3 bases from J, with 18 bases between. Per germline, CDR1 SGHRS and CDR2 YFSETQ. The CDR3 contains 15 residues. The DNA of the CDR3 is TGCGCCAGCAGTCCCTATGGGCAGGAGGACTACGAGCAGTACTTC. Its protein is CASSPYGQEDYEQYF.

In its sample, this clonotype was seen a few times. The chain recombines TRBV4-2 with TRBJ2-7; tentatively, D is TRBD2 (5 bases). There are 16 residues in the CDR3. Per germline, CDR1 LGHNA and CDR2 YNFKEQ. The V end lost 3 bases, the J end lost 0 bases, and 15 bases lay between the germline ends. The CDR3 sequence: CASSHLFLGSSYEQYF. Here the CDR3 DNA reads TGTGCCAGCAGCCACCTCTTTTTGGGGAGCTCCTACGAGCAGTACTTC.

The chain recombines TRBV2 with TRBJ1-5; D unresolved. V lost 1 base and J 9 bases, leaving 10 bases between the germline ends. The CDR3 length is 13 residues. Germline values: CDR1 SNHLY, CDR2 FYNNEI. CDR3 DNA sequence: TGTGCCAGCAGTGAAGAGATTGAGCGGCCCCAGCATTTT. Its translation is CASSEEIERPQHF.

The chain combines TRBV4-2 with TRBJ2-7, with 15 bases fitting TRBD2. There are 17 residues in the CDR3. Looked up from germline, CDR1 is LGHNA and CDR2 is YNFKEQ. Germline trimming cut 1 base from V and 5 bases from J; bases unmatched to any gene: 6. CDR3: CASSQVGLAGGPDEQYF. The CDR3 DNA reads TGTGCCAGCAGCCAAGTAGGACTAGCGGGAGGGCCCGACGAGCAGTACTTC.

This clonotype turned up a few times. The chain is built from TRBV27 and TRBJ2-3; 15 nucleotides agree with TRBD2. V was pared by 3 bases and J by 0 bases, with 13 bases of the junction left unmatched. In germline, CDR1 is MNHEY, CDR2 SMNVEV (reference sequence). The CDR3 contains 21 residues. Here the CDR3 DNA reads TGTGCCAGCAGTTTCCGACTCGGGACTAGCGGGAGGACCTCTAGCACAGATACGCAGTATTTT. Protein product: CASSFRLGTSGRTSSTDTQYF.

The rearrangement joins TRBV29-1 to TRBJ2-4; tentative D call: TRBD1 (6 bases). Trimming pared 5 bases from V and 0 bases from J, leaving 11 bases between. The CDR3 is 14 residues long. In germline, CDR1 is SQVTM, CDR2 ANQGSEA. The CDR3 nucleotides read TGCAGCGTTCGGGACACCCTAGCCAAAAACATTCAGTACTTC. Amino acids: CSVRDTLAKNIQYF.

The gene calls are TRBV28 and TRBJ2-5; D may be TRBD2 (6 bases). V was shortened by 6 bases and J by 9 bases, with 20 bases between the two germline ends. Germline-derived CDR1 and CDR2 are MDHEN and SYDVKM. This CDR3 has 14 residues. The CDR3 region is CASSPGATGVSQYF. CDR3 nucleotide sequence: TGTGCCAGCAGCCCCGGGGCGACGGGGGTGTCCCAGTACTTC.

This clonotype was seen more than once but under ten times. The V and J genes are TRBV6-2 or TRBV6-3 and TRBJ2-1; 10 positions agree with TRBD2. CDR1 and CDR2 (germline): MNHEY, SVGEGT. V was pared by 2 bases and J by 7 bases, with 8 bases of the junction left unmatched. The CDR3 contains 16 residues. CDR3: CASSYPLAGVLNEQFF. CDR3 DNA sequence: TGTGCCAGCAGTTACCCCCTAGCGGGGGTTTTGAATGAGCAGTTCTTC.

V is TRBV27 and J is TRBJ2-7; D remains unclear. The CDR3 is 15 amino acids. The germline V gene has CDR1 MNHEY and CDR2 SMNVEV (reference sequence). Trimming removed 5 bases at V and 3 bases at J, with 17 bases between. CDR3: CASSPRVGVFYEQYF. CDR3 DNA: TGTGCCAGCAGTCCCAGAGTTGGGGTTTTCTACGAGCAGTACTTC.

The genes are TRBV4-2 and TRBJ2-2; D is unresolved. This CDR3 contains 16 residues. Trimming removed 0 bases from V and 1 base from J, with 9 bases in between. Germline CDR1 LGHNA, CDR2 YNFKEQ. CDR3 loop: CASSQDRAENTGELFF. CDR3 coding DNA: TGTGCCAGCAGCCAAGATCGGGCAGAGAACACCGGGGAGCTGTTTTTT.

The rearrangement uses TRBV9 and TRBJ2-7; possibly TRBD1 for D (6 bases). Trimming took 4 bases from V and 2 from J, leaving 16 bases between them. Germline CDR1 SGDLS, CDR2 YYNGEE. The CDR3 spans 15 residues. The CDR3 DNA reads TGTGCCAGCAGCTTTGTCCCCGGGACAACCTACGAGCAGTACTTC. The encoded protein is CASSFVPGTTYEQYF.

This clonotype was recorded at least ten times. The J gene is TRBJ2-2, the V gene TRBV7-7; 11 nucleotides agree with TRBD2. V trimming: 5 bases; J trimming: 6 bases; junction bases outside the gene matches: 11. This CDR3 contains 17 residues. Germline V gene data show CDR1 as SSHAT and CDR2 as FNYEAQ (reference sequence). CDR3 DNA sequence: TGTGCCAGCAGCGCCCGACTAGTAGCGGGAGGGCCCGGGGAGCTGTTTTTT. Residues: CASSARLVAGGPGELFF.

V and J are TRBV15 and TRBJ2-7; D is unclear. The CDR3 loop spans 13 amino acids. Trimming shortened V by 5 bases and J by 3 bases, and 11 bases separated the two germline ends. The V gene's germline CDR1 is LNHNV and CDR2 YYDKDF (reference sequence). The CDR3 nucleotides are TGTGCCACCAGCCCTGACGCAATCTACGAGCAGTACTTC. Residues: CATSPDAIYEQYF.

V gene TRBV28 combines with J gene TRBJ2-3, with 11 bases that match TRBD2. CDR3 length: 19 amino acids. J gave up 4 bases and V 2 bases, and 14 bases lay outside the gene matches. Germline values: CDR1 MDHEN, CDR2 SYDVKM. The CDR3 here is CASSLVGGLAGGGADTQYF. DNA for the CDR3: TGTGCCAGCAGTTTAGTAGGGGGGCTAGCGGGAGGTGGAGCAGATACGCAGTATTTT.

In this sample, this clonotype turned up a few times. The CDR3 region has the DNA TGTGCCAGCAGTTTACTTCCGGGACAGGGGTCTGGCGAGCAGTACTTC. It codes for CASSLLPGQGSGEQYF. This chain links TRBV28 with TRBJ2-7, with 10 bases matching TRBD1. Germline V gene data show CDR1 as MDHEN and CDR2 as SYDVKM. The CDR3 extends over 16 amino acids. V lost 2 bases to trimming and J lost 6 bases; unmatched junction nucleotides: 10.

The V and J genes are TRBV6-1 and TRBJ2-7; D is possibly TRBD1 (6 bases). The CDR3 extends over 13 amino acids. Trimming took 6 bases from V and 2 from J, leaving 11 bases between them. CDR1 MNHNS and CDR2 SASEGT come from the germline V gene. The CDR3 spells CASSGRQAYEQYF. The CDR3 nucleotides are TGTGCCAGCAGCGGAAGACAGGCCTACGAGCAGTACTTC.